The rows below give T cell receptor beta chains drawn from one sample of a study of cytomegalovirus exposure and HLA in healthy donors. TCRdb keeps only in-frame clones here, not all; method: immunoSEQ multiplex PCR. The sample gives 130,000 or so clones, 70% to 80% of which show up once; 1.3% to 1.5% is in the top ten. Sequencing was carried out using PBMCs. The origin of the receptors is a female donor in good health and CMV-seronegative. Both conserved end residues are part of each CDR3. The order of the fields is D gene, J gene, V gene, CDR3 protein, CDR3 DNA. A D gene is named only where the DNA matches it firmly.

TRBD2	TRBJ2-7	TRBV9	CASSVAGGEFYEQYF	TGTGCCAGCAGCGTTGCGGGAGGGGAATTCTACGAGCAGTACTTC
TRBD2	TRBJ2-1	TRBV30	CAWDKGTSGPEQFF	TGTGCCTGGGACAAAGGGACTAGCGGGCCTGAGCAGTTCTTC
TRBD2	TRBJ2-7	TRBV5-4	CASSQSSGAYEQYF	TGTGCCAGCAGCCAATCTAGCGGGGCCTACGAGCAGTACTTC
NA	TRBJ2-6	TRBV5-6	CASSLVTGASGANVLTF	TGTGCCAGCAGCTTGGTAACGGGAGCCTCTGGGGCCAACGTCCTGACTTTC
TRBD1	TRBJ2-7	TRBV6-5	CASRARDRAEYEQYF	TGTGCCAGCAGGGCAAGGGACAGGGCGGAATACGAGCAGTACTTC
TRBD2	TRBJ2-7	TRBV7-2	CASSPTSGRVYEQYF	TGTGCCAGCAGCCCCACTAGCGGGAGGGTCTACGAGCAGTACTTC
TRBD2	TRBJ2-4	TRBV4-1	CASSQDGLAGLGYIQYF	TGCGCCAGCAGCCAAGATGGCCTAGCGGGCCTGGGGTACATTCAGTACTTC
TRBD2	TRBJ2-1	TRBV10-3	CAIRPLLAGDEQFF	TGTGCCATCAGACCCCTACTAGCGGGAGATGAGCAGTTCTTC
TRBD1	TRBJ2-7	TRBV29-1	CSVPGQASYEQYF	TGCAGCGTACCGGGACAGGCATCCTACGAGCAGTACTTC
TRBD1	TRBJ2-7	TRBV7-7	CASSRSGGAEQYF	TGTGCCAGCAGCCGCTCAGGGGGCGCCGAGCAGTACTTC
TRBD2	TRBJ2-3	TRBV28	CASSSPIAGVFTDTQYF	TGTGCCAGCAGTTCACCTATAGCGGGGGTATTCACAGATACGCAGTATTTT